These 32 T cell receptor beta chains were all obtained from the same sample, sequenced in a study of identical twins. Using its own MiXCR run on the 5' RACE reads, TCRdb lists one record per CDR3 protein. The data hold about 890,000 distinct CDR3 sequences, with 9% to 15% observed a single time. The sample was also reused in another study, on yellow fever vaccine responses in identical twins.

The sequencing input was PBMCs. The receptor set was obtained from a woman aged 18-29 years in good health.

The table lists this clonotype with many counts. The chain is built from TRBV5-1 and TRBJ2-1; D remains ambiguous. Deletions cut 0 bases from V and 4 bases from J, with 8 bases between. Germline lookup yields CDR1 SGHRS and CDR2 YFSETQ. CDR3 length: 14 residues. The CDR3: CASSLALHYNEQFF. CDR3 sequence (DNA): TGCGCCAGCAGCTTGGCGTTACATTACAATGAGCAGTTCTTC.

V usage is TRBV10-3 and J usage is TRBJ2-3; D is ambiguous. Germline V lookup: CDR1 ENHRY, CDR2 SYGVKD. Trimming cost V 2 bases and J 2 bases, with 5 bases left between them. The CDR3 runs 13 residues. The CDR3 region has the DNA TGTGCCATCAGTGAGGACAACACAGATACGCAGTATTTT. Protein product: CAISEDNTDTQYF.

This clonotype was seen a handful of times. This rearrangement joins TRBV4-1 to TRBJ2-3; the match to TRBD2 covers 7 bases. The CDR3 covers 15 residues. Germline assignment: CDR1 MGHRA and CDR2 YSYEKL. Germline trimming cut 2 bases from V and 6 bases from J; bases unmatched to any gene: 8. CDR3: CASSQLGLLRDTQYF. In DNA, the CDR3 is TGCGCCAGCAGCCAATTGGGACTACTAAGGGATACGCAGTATTTT.

The V and J genes are TRBV12-3 or TRBV12-4 and TRBJ2-6, with D unresolved. This CDR3 comprises 15 residues. With 5 bases removed from V and 4 bases from J, the gap between germline ends came to 12 bases. Written as DNA, the CDR3 is TGTGCCAGCAGTCGCGCAGCCCCGGGGGCCAACGTCCTGACTTTC. Protein: CASSRAAPGANVLTF.

This clonotype has a handful of counts. The chain has TRBV28 and TRBJ2-2; D gene uncertain. There are 16 residues in the CDR3. V gave up 5 bases and J gave up 5 bases, with 18 bases separating them. CDR1 and CDR2 from the germline V gene are MDHEN and SYDVKM. The CDR3 reads CASSPTRAARTGELFF. The CDR3, as DNA: TGTGCCAGCAGTCCCACCCGGGCCGCCCGGACCGGGGAGCTGTTTTTT.

This clonotype was observed at least ten times. The gene calls are TRBV4-1 and TRBJ2-2; D call uncertain. Germline CDR1 MGHRA, CDR2 YSYEKL. This CDR3 has 14 residues. The V end was cut by 0 bases, the J end by 4 bases, with 6 bases between. DNA of the CDR3: TGCGCCAGCAGCCAAGATGGGCGCACCGGGGAGCTGTTTTTT. As protein: CASSQDGRTGELFF.

This clonotype turned up a few times. The rearrangement joins TRBV11-2 to TRBJ2-1, with TRBD2 matching 14 bases. CDR3 length: 18 amino acids. The germline V gene encodes CDR1 SGHAT and CDR2 FQNNGV. The V segment lost 5 bases and the J segment 4 bases; nucleotides outside the gene matches: 10. The DNA of the CDR3 is TGTGCCAGCAGCCGGGATGGGACTAGCGGGAGACTTTACAATGAGCAGTTCTTC. Protein sequence: CASSRDGTSGRLYNEQFF. Looking up the rest from reference TRBV11-2 and TRBJ2-1 gives the full variable domain: EAGVAQSPRYKIIEKRQSVAFWCNPISGHATLYWYQQILGQGPKLLIQFQNNGVVDDSQLPKDRFSAERLKGVDSTLKIQPAKLEDSAVYLCASSRDGTSGRLYNEQFFGPGTRLTVL.

This clonotype was seen many times. The V and J genes are TRBV29-1 and TRBJ2-1, with D possibly called TRBD1 or TRBD2 (5 bases each). Deletions cut 0 bases from V and 1 base from J, with 7 bases between. There are 14 residues in the CDR3. The germline CDR1 and CDR2 sequences are SQVTM and ANQGSEA. This CDR3 is CSVEERGSYNEQFF. CDR3 nucleotides: TGCAGCGTTGAAGAGAGGGGTTCCTACAATGAGCAGTTCTTC.

The sample holds many counts of this clonotype. V gene TRBV5-6 combines with J gene TRBJ2-4; D might be TRBD1 (6 bases). The V end lost 2 bases, the J end lost 0 bases, and 18 bases lay between the germline ends. This CDR3 has 18 residues. Germline CDR1 SGHDT, CDR2 YYEEEE. CDR3 residues: CASSFFLRDTLAKNIQYF. CDR3 nucleotide sequence: TGTGCCAGCAGCTTCTTTCTCCGGGACACCTTAGCCAAAAACATTCAGTACTTC.

The chain joins TRBV5-1 to TRBJ2-2; the match to TRBD1 covers 7 bases. This CDR3 spans 17 amino acids. Trimming cost V 4 bases and J 0 bases; bases outside gene matches: 9. Germline V gene lookup returns CDR1 SGHRS and CDR2 YFSETQ. The chain's CDR3 is CASSLGTAEANTGELFF. The CDR3 DNA reads as TGCGCCAGCAGCCTAGGGACAGCCGAGGCGAACACCGGGGAGCTGTTTTTT.

The rearrangement joins TRBV20-1 to TRBJ2-7; D may match TRBD1 or TRBD2 (6 bases each). The CDR3 sequence is 14 residues long. Trimming shortened V by 6 bases and J by 10 bases, and 25 bases separated the two germline ends. Germline V gene data show CDR1 as DFQATT and CDR2 as SNEGSKA (reference sequence). The CDR3 DNA sequence: TGCAGTGCCACCCCCGGGGGCTATAATGGCCTCCAGTACGTC. Translated, it gives CSATPGGYNGLQYV.

This clonotype was counted many times. The chain links TRBV29-1 to TRBJ1-2, with TRBD1 matching 7 bases. CDR3 length: 13 residues. The trim removed 7 bases at V and 0 bases at J, leaving 5 bases unmatched. CDR1 SQVTM and CDR2 ANQGSEA come from the germline V gene. Written as DNA, the CDR3 is TGCAGCGCATACGACAGGGCTAACTATGGCTACACCTTC. It codes for CSAYDRANYGYTF.

The gene calls are TRBV2 and TRBJ2-3; the match to TRBD2 covers 7 bases. After removal of 5 bases from V and 5 bases from J, the junction contained 22 bases not matched to a gene. Germline CDR1 reads SNHLY; CDR2 reads FYNNEI. The CDR3 loop spans 19 amino acids. The CDR3 region is CASSFPPLLALRGQDTQYF. DNA of the CDR3: TGTGCCAGCAGTTTCCCCCCACTACTAGCGCTTAGAGGGCAAGATACGCAGTATTTT.

J is TRBJ2-7 and V is TRBV7-9; no clear D gene. The CDR3 is 15 amino acids. Looked up from germline, CDR1 is SEHNR and CDR2 is FQNEAQ (reference sequence). Trimming removed 1 base from V and 3 bases from J, with 13 bases in between. The CDR3 is CASSLGTPGIYEQYV. DNA of the CDR3: TGTGCCAGCAGCTTAGGGACCCCAGGAATCTACGAGCAGTACGTC.

In its sample, this clonotype was seen a few times. The chain combines TRBV4-2 with TRBJ1-1, with unresolved D. Deletions cut 2 bases from V and 4 bases from J, with 8 bases between. The CDR3 has 13 amino acids. The germline V gene has CDR1 LGHNA and CDR2 YNFKEQ. CDR3 amino acids: CASSQLGGTEAFF. The CDR3 DNA sequence: TGTGCCAGCAGCCAATTGGGCGGCACTGAAGCTTTCTTT.

This chain uses TRBV10-3 with TRBJ1-3; D uncertain. The germline V gene has CDR1 ENHRY and CDR2 SYGVKD. This CDR3 has 15 amino acids. V lost 2 bases to trimming and J lost 0 bases, with 8 bases between them. The CDR3 nucleotides read TGTGCCATCAGTGAGCCTGGATCCTCTGGAAACACCATATATTTT. This translates into CAISEPGSSGNTIYF.

This clonotype was seen only a few times. V and J are TRBV29-1 and TRBJ2-1, with 10 bases identical to TRBD2. Trimming removed 3 bases from V and 0 bases from J; junction bases left unmatched: 11. The CDR3 has 18 residues. Germline V gene sequence: CDR1 SQVTM, CDR2 ANQGSEA. The CDR3 DNA sequence: TGCAGCGTTGACCGGACTAGCGGAGCTTACCTCTCCTACAATGAGCAGTTCTTC. It codes for CSVDRTSGAYLSYNEQFF.

The chain uses TRBV20-1 and TRBJ2-5; D remains unclear. The V and J ends lost 4 bases and 5 bases respectively, with 11 bases between them. This CDR3 has 12 residues. Germline assignment: CDR1 DFQATT and CDR2 SNEGSKA (reference sequence). This chain's CDR3 is CSAIGRGETQYF. The CDR3 DNA sequence: TGCAGTGCTATTGGGCGTGGGGAGACCCAGTACTTC.

The genes are TRBV7-6 and TRBJ1-4, with D uncertain. V was shortened by 2 bases and J by 2 bases, with 12 bases between the two germline ends. This CDR3 has 16 amino acids. Germline CDR1 reads SGHVS; CDR2 reads FNYEAQ. Here the CDR3 reads CASSLNLVGTNEKLFF. The CDR3, as DNA: TGTGCCAGCAGCTTAAATCTCGTGGGGACTAATGAAAAACTGTTTTTT.

This clonotype was seen a handful of times. V gene TRBV20-1 combines with J gene TRBJ2-1, with unresolved D. From germline, CDR1 is DFQATT and CDR2 SNEGSKA (reference sequence). V was clipped by 7 bases and J by 6 bases, with 13 bases between them. There are 12 residues in the CDR3. The CDR3 DNA follows: TGCAGTGTCCTCTTGGATCGCAATGAGCAGTTCTTC. Amino acids: CSVLLDRNEQFF.

In its sample, this clonotype was seen a few times. This chain links TRBV5-4 with TRBJ1-2, with a weak D call TRBD1 (6 bases). This CDR3 has 13 amino acids. Looked up from germline, CDR1 is SGHNT and CDR2 is YYREEE (reference sequence). V lost 0 bases to trimming and J lost 8 bases, with 11 bases between them. This chain's CDR3 is CASSLETGPGYTF. The CDR3 bases are TGTGCCAGCAGCTTGGAGACAGGTCCGGGCTACACCTTC.

This sequence joins TRBV28 and TRBJ2-5; D gene ambiguous. The CDR3 runs 16 residues. Trimming took 5 bases from V and 2 from J, leaving 18 bases between them. Germline CDR1 and CDR2: MDHEN and SYDVKM. In nucleotides, the CDR3 is TGTGCCAGCAGTATCCTTGGCGGACCAAGGCAAGAGACCCAGTACTTC. Protein product: CASSILGGPRQETQYF. Full variable domain (rest looked up from reference TRBV28 and TRBJ2-5): DVKVTQSSRYLVKRTGEKVFLECVQDMDHENMFWYRQDPGLGLRLIYFSYDVKMKEKGDIPEGYSVSREKKERFSLILESASTNQTSMYLCASSILGGPRQETQYFGPGTRLLVL.

V usage is TRBV7-9 and J usage is TRBJ2-3; 9 positions match TRBD2. J lost 1 base, V lost 6 bases, and 11 bases had no gene match. The CDR3 is made up of 17 amino acids. Germline V gene data show CDR1 as SEHNR and CDR2 as FQNEAQ (reference sequence). CDR3 in DNA: TGTGCCAGCAGGGGCGGGAGTAGCGGGGGCGGCACAGATACGCAGTATTTT. This gives the protein CASRGGSSGGGTDTQYF.

This clonotype was seen only once. The genes are TRBV5-1 and TRBJ2-7, with 7 positions matching TRBD1. V gave up 1 base and J gave up 0 bases; unmatched junction bases: 4. The CDR3 loop spans 15 amino acids. Germline loops: CDR1 SGHRS, CDR2 YFSETQ. CDR3 sequence: CASSLPGQVSYEQYV. In nucleotides, the CDR3 is TGCGCCAGCAGCTTGCCCGGACAGGTCTCCTACGAGCAGTACGTC.

The gene calls are TRBV21-1 and TRBJ1-2. TRBV21-1 is a pseudogene segment. This CDR3 has 10 residues. CDR3 protein: CASSKGPDTF. The CDR3, as DNA: TGTGCCAGCAGCAAAGGGCCGGACACCTTC.

This clonotype has only a few counts. The chain uses TRBV18 and TRBJ2-1, with TRBD2 matching 11 bases. V shed 6 bases, J shed 6 bases, and the junction held 10 bases outside the gene matches. This CDR3 has 16 amino acids. CDR1 is KGHSH, CDR2 LQKENI, per germline. CDR3 nucleotides: TGTGCCAGCTCCCCCCTCGGGACTAGCGGACTCAATGAGCAGTTCTTC. Residues: CASSPLGTSGLNEQFF.

The chain couples TRBV4-1 to TRBJ2-1; no clear D. Trimming took 0 bases from V and 0 from J, leaving 18 bases between them. The CDR3 extends over 19 amino acids. Germline V gene lookup returns CDR1 MGHRA and CDR2 YSYEKL. This CDR3 reads CASSQDLIFGESSYNEQFF. CDR3 sequence (DNA): TGCGCCAGCAGCCAAGATCTCATATTTGGGGAAAGCTCCTACAATGAGCAGTTCTTC.

CDR3 region: CASSPRWTGAITEAFF. In DNA, the CDR3 is TGTGCCAGCAGTCCAAGGTGGACAGGGGCAATCACTGAAGCTTTCTTT. V gene TRBV12-3 or TRBV12-4 combines with J gene TRBJ1-1; 9 nucleotides match TRBD1. This CDR3 is built from 16 residues. Trimming at V came to 5 bases and at J to 4 bases, leaving 11 bases not matched to a gene.

This clonotype was seen repeatedly, ten times or more. The chain is built from TRBV6-4 and TRBJ2-1; maybe TRBD2 (5 bases). CDR3 length: 15 residues. Germline assignment: CDR1 MRHNA and CDR2 SNTAGT. Trimming stripped 3 bases from V and 0 bases from J, with 9 bases between. In nucleotides, the CDR3 is TGTGCCAGCAGTGAGGAGGTAAGCTCCTACAATGAGCAGTTCTTC. Its translation is CASSEEVSSYNEQFF.

In this sample, this clonotype turned up many times. The V and J genes are TRBV13 and TRBJ1-1, with unresolved D. Trimming pared 3 bases from V and 5 bases from J, leaving 10 bases between. Looked up from germline, CDR1 is PRHDT and CDR2 is FYEKMQ (reference sequence). This CDR3 is 13 amino acids long. CDR3 region: CASSLRRTTEAFF. CDR3 bases: TGTGCCAGCAGCTTGAGACGGACTACTGAAGCTTTCTTT.

In this sample, this clonotype turned up a few times. V and J are TRBV5-1 and TRBJ1-5; 8 bases align to TRBD1. Germline trimming cut 2 bases from V and 6 bases from J; bases unmatched to any gene: 4. The CDR3 loop spans 14 amino acids. The germline CDR1 and CDR2 sequences are SGHRS and YFSETQ. CDR3 residues: CASSFGTGSQPQHF. CDR3 coding DNA: TGCGCCAGCAGCTTCGGGACAGGAAGTCAGCCCCAGCATTTT.

This clonotype was seen more than once but under ten times. V and J are TRBV6-5 and TRBJ2-7; D gene ambiguous. Germline assignment: CDR1 MNHEY and CDR2 SVGAGI. The CDR3 extends over 15 amino acids. Trimming removed 1 base at V and 0 bases at J, with 10 bases between. The CDR3 DNA is TGTGCCAGCAGTTACTTGGCAGGTTACTCCTACGAGCAGTACTTC. It yields the protein CASSYLAGYSYEQYF.